This T cell receptor (beta chain) derives from a study of blood T cell repertoires in COVID-19. In the study overall: Material from acute and convalescent COVID-19 was sourced from the United States, Italy and Spain. Sources were T cells, B-cell-depleted T cells, or PBMCs; the material itself was cDNA or gDNA.

Per the original data handling: Amplification with reference gene primers provided the estimates of nucleated cell counts. Sequencing was performed with immunoSEQ multiplex PCR; in TCRdb, only in-frame clones are kept and a portion is missing. V and J calls and clone size come straight from that table; D and trimming were deduced from the DNA. The sample lists about 210,000 clones, 70% to 90% seen once, with about 2.4% in the top ten. Those enrolled in Seattle joined during active infection and were followed longitudinally afterward. Germline assignment: CDR1 GTSNPN and CDR2 SVGIG (reference sequence). Trimming at V came to 5 bases and at J to 6 bases, leaving 7 bases not matched to a gene. This CDR3 region has 14 residues.

The chain combines TRBV30 with TRBJ2-5; 12 nucleotides line up with TRBD1. What was sequenced was peripheral blood. The clonotype originates from a woman in her 70s with COVID-19, enrolled during active disease. CDR3 amino acids: CAWSVGQGAKTQYF. DNA of the CDR3: TGTGCCTGGTCGGTGGGACAGGGGGCGAAGACCCAGTACTTC. Drawing the rest from reference TRBV30 and TRBJ2-5, the complete variable domain is SQTIHQWPATLVQPVGSPLSLECTVEGTSNPNLYWYRQAAGRGLQLLFYSVGIGQISSEVPQNLSASRPQDRQFILSSKKLLLSDSGFYLCAWSVGQGAKTQYFGPGTRLLVL.